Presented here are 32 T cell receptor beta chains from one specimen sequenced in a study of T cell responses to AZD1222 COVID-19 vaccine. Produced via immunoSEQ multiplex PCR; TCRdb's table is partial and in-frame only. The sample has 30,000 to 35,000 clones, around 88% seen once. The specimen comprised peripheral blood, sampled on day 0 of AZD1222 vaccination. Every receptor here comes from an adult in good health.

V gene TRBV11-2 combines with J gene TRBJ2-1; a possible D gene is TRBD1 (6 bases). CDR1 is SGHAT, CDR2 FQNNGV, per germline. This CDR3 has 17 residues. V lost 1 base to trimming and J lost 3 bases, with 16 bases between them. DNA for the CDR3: TGTGCCAGCAGCTTAGCACGCAGGGGCGTACTCTACAATGAGCAGTTCTTC. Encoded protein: CASSLARRGVLYNEQFF. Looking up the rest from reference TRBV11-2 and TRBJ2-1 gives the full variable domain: EAGVAQSPRYKIIEKRQSVAFWCNPISGHATLYWYQQILGQGPKLLIQFQNNGVVDDSQLPKDRFSAERLKGVDSTLKIQPAKLEDSAVYLCASSLARRGVLYNEQFFGPGTRLTVL.

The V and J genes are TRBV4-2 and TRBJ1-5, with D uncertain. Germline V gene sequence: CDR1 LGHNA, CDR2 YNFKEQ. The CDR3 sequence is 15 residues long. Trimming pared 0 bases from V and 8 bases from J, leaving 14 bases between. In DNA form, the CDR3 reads TGTGCCAGCAGCCAAGATACGAACGGGCCGAAGCCCCAGCATTTT. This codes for CASSQDTNGPKPQHF.

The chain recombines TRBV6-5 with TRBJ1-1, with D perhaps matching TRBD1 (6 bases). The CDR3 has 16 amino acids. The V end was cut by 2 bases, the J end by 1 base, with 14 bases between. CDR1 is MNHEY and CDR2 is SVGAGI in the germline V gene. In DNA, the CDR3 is TGTGCCAGCAGTTACGCGCCCGGACAGAGGAACACTGAAGCTTTCTTT. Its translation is CASSYAPGQRNTEAFF.

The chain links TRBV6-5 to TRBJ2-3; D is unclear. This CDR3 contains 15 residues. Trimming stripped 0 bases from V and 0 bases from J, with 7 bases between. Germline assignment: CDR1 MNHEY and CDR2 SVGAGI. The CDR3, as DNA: TGTGCCAGCAGTTACTCGAAGGCTAGCACAGATACGCAGTATTTT. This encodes CASSYSKASTDTQYF.

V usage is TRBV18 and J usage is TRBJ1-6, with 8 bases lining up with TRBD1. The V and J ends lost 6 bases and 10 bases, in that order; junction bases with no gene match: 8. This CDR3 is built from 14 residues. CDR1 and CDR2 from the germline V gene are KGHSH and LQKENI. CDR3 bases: TGTGCCAGCTCCCGACAGGGGAGAGAATCACCCCTCCACTTT. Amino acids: CASSRQGRESPLHF.

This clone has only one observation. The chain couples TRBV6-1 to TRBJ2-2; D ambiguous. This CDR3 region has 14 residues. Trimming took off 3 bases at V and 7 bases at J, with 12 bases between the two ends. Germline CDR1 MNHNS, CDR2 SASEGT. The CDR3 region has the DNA TGTGCCAGCAGTGAGTGGAGTCCCCTCGGGGAGCTGTTTTTT. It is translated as CASSEWSPLGELFF.

This CDR3 is CASSLDGNSQGAAGELFF. As DNA, the CDR3 is TGTGCCAGCAGCTTAGATGGGAACTCACAGGGGGCCGCCGGGGAGCTGTTTTTT. V usage is TRBV11-3 and J usage is TRBJ2-2; 9 bases agree with TRBD1. Germline V gene lookup returns CDR1 SGHNT and CDR2 YENEEA. The V and J ends lost 0 bases and 6 bases, in that order; junction bases with no gene match: 11. The CDR3 loop spans 18 amino acids.

DNA of the CDR3: TGTGCCATCAGTGAGAGGGAGGCAGCTTTCCAAGAGACCCAGTACTTC. Its translation: CAISEREAAFQETQYF. The chain carries TRBV10-3 and TRBJ2-5; D perhaps matches TRBD2 (6 bases). CDR3 length: 16 residues. Trimming cost V 2 bases and J 1 base, with 14 bases left between them. Germline assignment: CDR1 ENHRY and CDR2 SYGVKD.

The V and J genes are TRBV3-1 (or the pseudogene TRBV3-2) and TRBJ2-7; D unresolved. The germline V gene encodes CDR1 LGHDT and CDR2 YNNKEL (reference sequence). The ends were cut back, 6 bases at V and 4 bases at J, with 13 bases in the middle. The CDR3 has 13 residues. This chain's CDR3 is CASRGKVGYEQYF. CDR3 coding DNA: TGTGCCAGCAGAGGGAAGGTAGGTTACGAGCAGTACTTC.

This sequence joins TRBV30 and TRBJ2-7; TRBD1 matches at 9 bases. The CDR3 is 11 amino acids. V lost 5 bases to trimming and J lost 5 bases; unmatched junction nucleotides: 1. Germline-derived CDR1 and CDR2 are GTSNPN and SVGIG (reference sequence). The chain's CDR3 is CAWGQGHEQYF. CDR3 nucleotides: TGTGCCTGGGGACAGGGGCACGAGCAGTACTTC.

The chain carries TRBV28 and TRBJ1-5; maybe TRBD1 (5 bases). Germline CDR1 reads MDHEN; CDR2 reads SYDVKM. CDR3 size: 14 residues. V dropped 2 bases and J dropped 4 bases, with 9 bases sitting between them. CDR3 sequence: CASSLVGGNQPQHF. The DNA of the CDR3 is TGTGCCAGCAGTTTAGTGGGGGGAAATCAGCCCCAGCATTTT.

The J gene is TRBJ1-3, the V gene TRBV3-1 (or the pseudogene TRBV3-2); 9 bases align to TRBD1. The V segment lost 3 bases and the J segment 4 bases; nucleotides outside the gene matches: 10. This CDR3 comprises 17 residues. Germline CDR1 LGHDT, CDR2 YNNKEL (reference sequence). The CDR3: CASSQGIGTGLGNTIYF. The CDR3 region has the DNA TGTGCCAGCAGCCAGGGGATTGGGACAGGGTTAGGAAACACCATATATTTT.

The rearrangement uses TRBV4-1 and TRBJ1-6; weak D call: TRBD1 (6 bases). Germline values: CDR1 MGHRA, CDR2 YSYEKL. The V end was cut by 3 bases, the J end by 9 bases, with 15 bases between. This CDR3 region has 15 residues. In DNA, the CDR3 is TGCGCCAGCAGCCAGATGCCAGGGGTCTCTTCACCCCTCCACTTT. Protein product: CASSQMPGVSSPLHF.

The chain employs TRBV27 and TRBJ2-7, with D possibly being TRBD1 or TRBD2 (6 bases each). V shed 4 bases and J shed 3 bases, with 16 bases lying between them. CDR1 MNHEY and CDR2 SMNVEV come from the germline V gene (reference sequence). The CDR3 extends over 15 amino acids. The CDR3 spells CASSWGAWSSYEQYF. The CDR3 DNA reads TGTGCCAGCAGTTGGGGGGCATGGTCTAGCTACGAGCAGTACTTC.

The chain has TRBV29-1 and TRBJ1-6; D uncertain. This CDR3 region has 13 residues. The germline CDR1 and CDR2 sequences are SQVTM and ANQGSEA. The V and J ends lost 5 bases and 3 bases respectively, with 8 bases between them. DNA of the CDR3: TGCAGCGTTAGGACCGACTATAATTCACCCCTCCACTTT. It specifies CSVRTDYNSPLHF.

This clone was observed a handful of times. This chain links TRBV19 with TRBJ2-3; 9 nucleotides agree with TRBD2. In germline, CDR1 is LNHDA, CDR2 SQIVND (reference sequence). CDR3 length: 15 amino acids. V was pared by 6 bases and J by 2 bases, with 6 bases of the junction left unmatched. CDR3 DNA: TGTGCCAGTAGCCGGACTAGCGCCTTCACAGATACGCAGTATTTT. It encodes CASSRTSAFTDTQYF.

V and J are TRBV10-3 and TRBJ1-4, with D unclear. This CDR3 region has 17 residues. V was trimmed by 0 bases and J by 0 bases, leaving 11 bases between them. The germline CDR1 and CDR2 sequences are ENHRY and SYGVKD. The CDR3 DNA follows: TGTGCCATCAGTGAGTCGATGGCGGCTGCAACTAATGAAAAACTGTTTTTT. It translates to CAISESMAAATNEKLFF.

The chain's CDR3 is CARSSSLAGFSGEQYF. The CDR3 DNA sequence: TGCGCCCGCTCCAGCAGCTTGGCGGGGTTCTCGGGCGAGCAGTACTTC. The chain combines TRBV5-1 with TRBJ2-7, with D perhaps TRBD2 (6 bases). CDR1 and CDR2 (germline): SGHRS, YFSETQ. The length of the CDR3 is 16 residues. V lost 10 bases and J lost 6, with 29 bases in between.

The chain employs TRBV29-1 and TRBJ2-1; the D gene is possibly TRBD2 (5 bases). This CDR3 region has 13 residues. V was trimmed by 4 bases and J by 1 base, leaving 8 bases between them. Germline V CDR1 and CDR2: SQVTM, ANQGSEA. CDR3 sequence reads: CSVGRGSYNEQFF. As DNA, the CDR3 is TGCAGCGTTGGGAGAGGGTCCTACAATGAGCAGTTCTTC.

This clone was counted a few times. The CDR3 DNA is TGTGCCAGCAGCCCCCCCATGGGCGAGCAGTACTTC. Translated, it gives CASSPPMGEQYF. This chain connects TRBV7-9 to TRBJ2-7; D not certain. V was trimmed by 5 bases and J by 6 bases, leaving 11 bases between them. The germline V gene encodes CDR1 SEHNR and CDR2 FQNEAQ (reference sequence). The CDR3 is made up of 12 amino acids.

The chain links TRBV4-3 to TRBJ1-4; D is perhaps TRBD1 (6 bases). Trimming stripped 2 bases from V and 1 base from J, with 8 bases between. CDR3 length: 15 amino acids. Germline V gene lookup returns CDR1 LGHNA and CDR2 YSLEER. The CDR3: CASSQRTETNEKLFF. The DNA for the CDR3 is TGCGCCAGCAGCCAACGGACAGAAACTAATGAAAAACTGTTTTTT.

This chain's CDR3 is CATPDRATYNSPLHF. Written as DNA, the CDR3 is TGTGCCACCCCGGACAGGGCCACCTATAATTCACCCCTCCACTTT. V gene TRBV19 combines with J gene TRBJ1-6; 8 positions agree with TRBD1. Germline trimming cut 10 bases from V and 2 bases from J; bases unmatched to any gene: 7. Germline lookup yields CDR1 LNHDA and CDR2 SQIVND (reference sequence). This CDR3 has 15 amino acids. The full variable domain, rest sourced from reference TRBV19 and TRBJ1-6, is DGGITQSPKYLFRKEGQNVTLSCEQNLNHDAMYWYRQDPGQGLRLIYYSQIVNDFQKGDIAEGYSVSREKKESFPLTVTSAQKNPTAFYLCATPDRATYNSPLHFGNGTRLTVT.

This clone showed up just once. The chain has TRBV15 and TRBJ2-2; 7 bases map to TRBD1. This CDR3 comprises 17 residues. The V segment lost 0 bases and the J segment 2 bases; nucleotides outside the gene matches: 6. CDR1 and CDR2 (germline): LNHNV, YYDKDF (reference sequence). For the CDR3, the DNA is TGTGCCACCAGCAGAGATCTTGGACAGGCCAACACCGGGGAGCTGTTTTTT. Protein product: CATSRDLGQANTGELFF. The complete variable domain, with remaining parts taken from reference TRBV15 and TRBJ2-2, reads DAMVIQNPRYQVTQFGKPVTLSCSQTLNHNVMYWYQQKSSQAPKLLFHYYDKDFNNEADTPDNFQSRRPNTSFCFLDIRSPGLGDTAMYLCATSRDLGQANTGELFFGEGSRLTVL.

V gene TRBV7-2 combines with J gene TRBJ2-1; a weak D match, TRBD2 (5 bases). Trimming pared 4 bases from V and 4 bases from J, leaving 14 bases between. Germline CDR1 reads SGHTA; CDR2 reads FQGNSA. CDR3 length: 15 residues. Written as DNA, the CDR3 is TGTGCCAGCAGCTCGGACTTGGGAGAATACAATGAGCAGTTCTTC. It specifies CASSSDLGEYNEQFF.

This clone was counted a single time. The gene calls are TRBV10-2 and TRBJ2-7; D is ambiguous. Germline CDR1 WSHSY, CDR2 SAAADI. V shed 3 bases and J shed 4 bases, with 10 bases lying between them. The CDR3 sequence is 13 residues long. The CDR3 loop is CASSDPPSYEQYF. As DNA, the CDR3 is TGCGCCAGCAGTGACCCTCCTTCTTACGAGCAGTACTTC.

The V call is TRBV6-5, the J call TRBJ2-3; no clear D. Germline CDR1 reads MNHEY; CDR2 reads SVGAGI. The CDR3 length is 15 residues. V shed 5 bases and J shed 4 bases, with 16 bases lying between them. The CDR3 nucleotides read TGTGCCAGCAGTCTTACGGGCCAATTGTCAGATACGCAGTATTTT. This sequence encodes CASSLTGQLSDTQYF.

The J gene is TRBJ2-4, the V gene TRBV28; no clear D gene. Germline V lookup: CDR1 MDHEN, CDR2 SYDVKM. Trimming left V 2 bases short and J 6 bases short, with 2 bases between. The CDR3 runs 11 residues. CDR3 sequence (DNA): TGTGCCAGCAGTTTAAGAAACATTCAGTACTTC. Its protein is CASSLRNIQYF.

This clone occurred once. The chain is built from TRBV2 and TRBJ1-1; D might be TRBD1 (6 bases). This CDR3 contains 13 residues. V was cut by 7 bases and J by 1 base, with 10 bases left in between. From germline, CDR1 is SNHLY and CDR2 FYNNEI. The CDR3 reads CASIRTANTEAFF. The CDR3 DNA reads TGTGCCAGCATCCGGACAGCGAACACTGAAGCTTTCTTT.

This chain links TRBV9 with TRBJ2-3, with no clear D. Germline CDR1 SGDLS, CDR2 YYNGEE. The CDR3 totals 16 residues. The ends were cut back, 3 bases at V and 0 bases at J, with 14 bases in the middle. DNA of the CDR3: TGTGCCAGCAGCGCTTTGACTGGCCCTAGCACAGATACGCAGTATTTT. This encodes CASSALTGPSTDTQYF.

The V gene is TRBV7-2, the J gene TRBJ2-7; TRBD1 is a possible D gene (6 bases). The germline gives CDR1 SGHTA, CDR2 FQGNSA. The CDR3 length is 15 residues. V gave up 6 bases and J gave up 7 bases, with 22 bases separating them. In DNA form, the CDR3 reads TGTGCCAGCAGTGCACAATCGTTGGGGGCTGGGGAGCAGTACTTC. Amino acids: CASSAQSLGAGEQYF.

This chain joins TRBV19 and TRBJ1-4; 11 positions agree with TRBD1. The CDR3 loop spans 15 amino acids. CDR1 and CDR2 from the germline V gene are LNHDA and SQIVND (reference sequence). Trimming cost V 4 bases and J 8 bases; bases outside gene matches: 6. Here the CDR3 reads CASSTYRDRGEKLFF. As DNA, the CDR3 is TGTGCCAGTAGTACCTACCGGGACAGGGGGGAAAAACTGTTTTTT.

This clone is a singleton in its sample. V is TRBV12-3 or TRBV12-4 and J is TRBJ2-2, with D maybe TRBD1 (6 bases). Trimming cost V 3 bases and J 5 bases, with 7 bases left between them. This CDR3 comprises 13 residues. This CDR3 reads CASSLGQTGELFF. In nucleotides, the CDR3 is TGTGCCAGCAGTTTGGGACAAACCGGGGAGCTGTTTTTT.